A selection of T cell receptor beta chains follows, all from one sample in a study of blood T cell repertoires in COVID-19. Sequencing used immunoSEQ multiplex PCR; TCRdb keeps in-frame clones, though not all of them. The sample lists about 140,000 clones; around 80% were seen once. Sequenced: PBMCs or T cells enriched from blood (not recorded which). All receptors derive from a woman between 18 and 30 years old who had been exposed to COVID-19. Both conserved end residues are part of each CDR3. A D gene is named only where the DNA matches it firmly. Size values are once, few and many counts, or a class for expanded clones, and some rows have none.

J: TRBJ2-1
D: TRBD2
size: -
V: TRBV12-3/TRBV12-4
DNA: TGTGCCAGCGCCGGGAGGGATGGTGAGCAGTTCTTC
CDR3: CASAGRDGEQFF

J: TRBJ2-1
D: TRBD1
size: -
V: TRBV14
DNA: TGTGCCAGCAGCCAGGACAGGGAGCAGTTCTTC
CDR3: CASSQDREQFF

J: TRBJ2-5
D: -
size: -
V: TRBV11-1
DNA: TGTGCCAGCAGCCCCCGGAGAACCCGCGGGGAGACCCAGTACTTC
CDR3: CASSPRRTRGETQYF

J: TRBJ1-2
D: -
size: -
V: TRBV6-5
DNA: TGTGCCAGCCGCTGGGGGCAGGGAAGTAACTATGGCTACACCTTC
CDR3: CASRWGQGSNYGYTF

J: TRBJ1-5
D: -
size: -
V: TRBV6-6
DNA: TGTGCCAGCAGTTACGGTACTTACCTATCTCGTCAGCCCCAGCATTTT
CDR3: CASSYGTYLSRQPQHF

J: TRBJ1-5
D: TRBD1
size: -
V: TRBV15
DNA: TGTGCCACCAGCAGCGGGGACAGGGGGAATCAGCCCCAGCATTTT
CDR3: CATSSGDRGNQPQHF

J: TRBJ1-2
D: TRBD1
size: -
V: TRBV10-2
DNA: TGCGCCAGCAGGCTGACAGGGGGCGAAAACTATGGCTACACCTTC
CDR3: CASRLTGGENYGYTF

J: TRBJ1-1
D: TRBD1
size: -
V: TRBV30
DNA: TGTGCCTGGAGTGTAGGGACAGGGCTCACTGAAGCTTTCTTT
CDR3: CAWSVGTGLTEAFF

J: TRBJ2-3
D: TRBD1
size: -
V: TRBV11-2
DNA: TGTGCCAGCAGGCTTAGACTTCTCGGGACAGGGGCAAGGGATACGCAGTATTTT
CDR3: CASRLRLLGTGARDTQYF

J: TRBJ1-1
D: -
size: -
V: TRBV28
DNA: TGTGCCAGCAGTTTGGCCGAACAGGGTAGTCCTGAAGCTTTCTTT
CDR3: CASSLAEQGSPEAFF

J: TRBJ2-7
D: -
size: once
V: TRBV7-3
DNA: TGTGCCAGCAGCTTATTTGCCGGCTCCTACGAGCAGTACTTC
CDR3: CASSLFAGSYEQYF

J: TRBJ2-1
D: -
size: -
V: TRBV9
DNA: TGTGCCAGCAGCGTAGGAAGGGAGAGGGCCCTGGGTGAGCAGTTCTTC
CDR3: CASSVGRERALGEQFF

J: TRBJ2-5
D: TRBD1
size: -
V: TRBV19
DNA: TGTGCCAGTAGTATCACCTCGGGACAGGGGCTAGAAGAGACCCAGTACTTC
CDR3: CASSITSGQGLEETQYF

J: TRBJ2-7
D: TRBD2
size: -
V: TRBV4-3
DNA: TGCGCCAGCAGCCACGGGACTAGCGGACACTACGAGCAGTACTTC
CDR3: CASSHGTSGHYEQYF

J: TRBJ2-7
D: -
size: once
V: TRBV7-9
DNA: TGTGCCAGCAGCTTATTTCAGGGGATCGAGCAGTACTTC
CDR3: CASSLFQGIEQYF

J: TRBJ1-1
D: -
size: -
V: TRBV27
DNA: TGTGCCAGCAGTTTATTAGGGGCAGGGCAGAACACTGAAGCTTTCTTT
CDR3: CASSLLGAGQNTEAFF

J: TRBJ1-6
D: TRBD1
size: -
V: TRBV6-5
DNA: TGTGCCAGCAGTTTGGACAGGCGGGCACCCCTCCACTTT
CDR3: CASSLDRRAPLHF

J: TRBJ2-7
D: TRBD2
size: once
V: TRBV11-2
DNA: TGTGCCAGCAGCATGACATCCCCAGCGGGAGGAAACGAGCAGTACTTC
CDR3: CASSMTSPAGGNEQYF

J: TRBJ2-5
D: -
size: -
V: TRBV25-1
DNA: TGTGCCAGCAGTGTGGGCAGCCAAGAGACCCAGTACTTC
CDR3: CASSVGSQETQYF

J: TRBJ1-5
D: -
size: -
V: TRBV6-1
DNA: TGTGCCAGCAGACAGGGAAATCAGCCCCAGCATTTT
CDR3: CASRQGNQPQHF

J: TRBJ1-2
D: -
size: few
V: TRBV2
DNA: TGTGCCAGCAGCTCAATGGGGCTGGATGGCTACACCTTC
CDR3: CASSSMGLDGYTF